This paragraph covers one T cell receptor beta chain sequence. No antigen is known for it. V lost 0 bases to trimming and J lost 4 bases, with 9 bases between them. This CDR3 spans 15 amino acids. Germline CDR1 reads LNHNV; CDR2 reads YYDKDF (reference sequence). The sample originates from a study of CD8+ T cells in alopecia areata. About the study: Those patients who were treated received oral tofacitinib, which was given at 5 to 10 mg twice daily for moderate-to-severe alopecia areata.

TCR sequencing used cDNA made by reverse transcription of extracted RNA. Produced via immunoSEQ multiplex PCR; TCRdb's table is partial and in-frame only. The sample yields about 190,000 clones, around 56% seen once. Overall study results and limits: Scalp and blood samples kept many expanded lesional clones throughout tofacitinib. In scalp, tofacitinib significantly decreased clonality and expanded CD8+ clones among the top 100.

Treatment meaning: oral pan-JAK inhibitor, 5-10 mg twice daily. Lesional scalp punch biopsies and peripheral blood came from alopecia areata patients. This material consisted of CD4+ T cells sorted from blood, taken at week 4, from a patient treated with tofacitinib. The chain employs TRBV15 and TRBJ1-4, with D hard to call. The receptor comes from a human donor with alopecia areata. The CDR3 loop is CATSRDVRINEKLFF. The CDR3 coding sequence is TGTGCCACCAGCAGAGACGTGCGGATTAATGAAAAACTGTTTTTT.